The clone carrying this T cell receptor (beta chain) was counted many times. The data were produced by immunoSEQ multiplex PCR, yet TCRdb's version contains in-frame clones alone and is incomplete. Seen here are tens of thousands of clones, around 68% observed once, and the top ten hold roughly 6%. The V end was cut by 1 base, the J end by 6 bases, with 10 bases between. CDR3 size: 14 residues. Germline V gene lookup returns CDR1 KGHSH and CDR2 LQKENI. These data originate in a study of cytotoxic CD8 clonotypes in ibrutinib-treated CLL. Study overall: Among the patients, over 9 presented as relapsed/refractory and about 14 as treatment-naive; fewer than 18 showed unmutated IGHV. The response samples were taken once patients had been treated for a median of approximately 12 months, range 6 to 36.

The TCR originated in a human donor with chronic lymphocytic leukemia. V is TRBV18 and J is TRBJ2-1; D is unresolved. Sequences were derived from PBMCs, sampled after 12 months of ibrutinib treatment. The CDR3 coding sequence is TGTGCCAGCTCACCACTAAGCTTTATCAATGAGCAGTTCTTC. Its translation is CASSPLSFINEQFF.